The T cell receptor (beta chain) under discussion was sequenced for a study of OX40 agonist ivuxolimab in advanced cancers. At the level of the study: Under the entry rules, prior anti-PD-1, anti-PD-L1 or anti-CTLA-4 therapy was allowed, and roughly 43% had some. Partial responses were seen in three patients, one with hepatocellular carcinoma and two with cutaneous melanoma.

Repertoires were generated with immunoSEQ multiplex PCR, while TCRdb's copy carries only in-frame clones and drops some. Seen here are approximately 47,000 clones, around nine tenths observed once, and the top ten hold around 2%. As concerns this clone: Its antigen is not identified.

Study findings and constraints: By week 6 at 0.1 to 3.0 mg/kg, blood CD4+ and CD8+ T cells had expanded clonally. Expanded clones were, on average, more numerous among CD8+ T cells than CD4+.

This CDR3 region has 13 residues. Germline loops: CDR1 SGHNT, CDR2 YENEEA. The ends were cut back, 5 bases at V and 6 bases at J, with 13 bases in the middle. Source: CD4+ or CD8+ T cells sorted from blood, taken in a trial of the OX40 agonist ivuxolimab. The source of this sequence is an adult with an advanced solid tumor such as melanoma, head and neck, liver or kidney cancer. The rearrangement uses TRBV11-3 and TRBJ1-1; D is uncertain. CDR3: CASSRFQGSEAFF. As DNA, the CDR3 is TGTGCCAGCAGCCGTTTTCAAGGCTCTGAAGCTTTCTTT. The full variable domain, completed using reference TRBV11-3 and TRBJ1-1, is EAGVVQSPRYKIIEKKQPVAFWCNPISGHNTLYWYLQNLGQGPELLIRYENEEAVDDSQLPKDRFSAERLKGVDSTLKIQPAELGDSAVYLCASSRFQGSEAFFGQGTRLTVV.